This passage covers 22 T cell receptor beta chains from one sample sequenced in a study of blood T cell repertoires in COVID-19. Produced via immunoSEQ multiplex PCR; TCRdb's table is partial and in-frame only. Altogether 250,000 to 350,000 clones are present, over 70% being singletons, with the ten largest covering roughly 1.2%. Sequenced sample: peripheral blood. The receptors stem from a woman aged 45-59 years with acute or convalescent COVID-19.

The chain employs TRBV5-1 and TRBJ2-7, with D maybe TRBD1 (6 bases). This CDR3 is 12 amino acids long. The V gene's germline CDR1 is SGHRS and CDR2 YFSETQ. Trimming removed 5 bases from V and 6 bases from J, with 12 bases in between. CDR3 amino acids: CASSFPTGEQYF. DNA of the CDR3: TGCGCCAGCAGTTTCCCGACAGGCGAGCAGTACTTC.

The V call is TRBV6-5, the J call TRBJ1-1, with TRBD1 as a possible D gene (6 bases). This CDR3 is 12 amino acids long. Germline CDR1 MNHEY, CDR2 SVGAGI. V lost 6 bases and J lost 3, with 8 bases in between. The CDR3 is CASSRTDTEAFF. The CDR3, as DNA: TGTGCCAGCAGCCGGACAGACACTGAAGCTTTCTTT.

This chain connects TRBV5-4 to TRBJ2-1; TRBD1 matches 7 bases. The CDR3 runs to 15 residues. Germline-derived CDR1 and CDR2 are SGHNT and YYREEE (reference sequence). Trimming removed 4 bases from V and 1 base from J; junction bases left unmatched: 5. CDR3 region: CASSLGQNSYNEQFF. As DNA, the CDR3 is TGTGCCAGCAGCCTGGGACAGAATTCCTACAATGAGCAGTTCTTC. Full variable domain (missing parts from reference TRBV5-4 and TRBJ2-1): ETGVTQSPTHLIKTRGQQVTLRCSSQSGHNTVSWYQQALGQGPQFIFQYYREEENGRGNFPPRFSGLQFPNYSSELNVNALELDDSALYLCASSLGQNSYNEQFFGPGTRLTVL.

This clone was counted a few times. The chain recombines TRBV6-2 or TRBV6-3 with TRBJ2-2; 7 bases agree with TRBD1. Trimming removed 2 bases from V and 2 bases from J; junction bases left unmatched: 5. The CDR3 consists of 16 residues. CDR1 and CDR2 from the germline V gene are MNHEY and SVGEGT. The CDR3 coding sequence is TGTGCCAGCAGTTACCCTGGGGACAGAAACACCGGGGAGCTGTTTTTT. Its translation: CASSYPGDRNTGELFF.

This chain joins TRBV27 and TRBJ2-7, with 10 nucleotides matching TRBD2. CDR1 is MNHEY and CDR2 is SMNVEV in the germline V gene (reference sequence). J lost 0 bases, V lost 6 bases, and 5 bases had no gene match. The CDR3 is made up of 15 amino acids. CDR3: CASRRTSGPSYEQYF. The CDR3 DNA follows: TGTGCCAGCAGAAGGACTAGCGGCCCCTCCTACGAGCAGTACTTC.

The J gene is TRBJ1-2, the V gene TRBV29-1; 9 bases align to TRBD1. The germline V gene has CDR1 SQVTM and CDR2 ANQGSEA. The V segment lost 5 bases and the J segment 1 base; nucleotides outside the gene matches: 11. The CDR3 has 16 amino acids. CDR3 in DNA: TGCAGCGTTTGGGAGGGCGGGACAGGGAGTAACTATGGCTACACCTTC. Residues: CSVWEGGTGSNYGYTF.

In this sample, this clone turned up once. This chain joins TRBV6-1 and TRBJ1-6, with D tentatively TRBD1 (5 bases). The CDR3 totals 18 residues. Germline values: CDR1 MNHNS, CDR2 SASEGT. V was shortened by 3 bases and J by 0 bases, with 15 bases between the two germline ends. The CDR3, as DNA: TGTGCCAGCAGTGATTTTGCGCAGGGATCCTCCTATAATTCACCCCTCCACTTT. This sequence encodes CASSDFAQGSSYNSPLHF.

V usage is TRBV3-1 (or the pseudogene TRBV3-2) and J usage is TRBJ1-2; D gene uncertain. Germline loops: CDR1 LGHDT, CDR2 YNNKEL (reference sequence). The ends were cut back, 0 bases at V and 8 bases at J, with 13 bases in the middle. The CDR3 has 14 amino acids. The CDR3 here is CASSQESLPGGYTF. As DNA, the CDR3 is TGTGCCAGCAGCCAAGAGTCTCTCCCCGGGGGCTACACCTTC.

V usage is TRBV5-4 and J usage is TRBJ1-2; TRBD1 matches 7 bases. With V trimmed by 0 bases and J by 5 bases, 4 bases remained unmatched. Germline values: CDR1 SGHNT, CDR2 YYREEE (reference sequence). The CDR3 length is 14 residues. The CDR3 DNA reads as TGTGCCAGCAGCTTGGGACAGGGAGGATATGGCTACACCTTC. Residues: CASSLGQGGYGYTF. Combining the CDR3 with reference TRBV5-4 and TRBJ1-2 gives the whole variable domain ETGVTQSPTHLIKTRGQQVTLRCSSQSGHNTVSWYQQALGQGPQFIFQYYREEENGRGNFPPRFSGLQFPNYSSELNVNALELDDSALYLCASSLGQGGYGYTFGSGTRLTVV.

For the CDR3, the DNA is TGTGCCATCAGCGACAGGCCCCAGGGGAATGAGCAGTTCTTC. It codes for CAISDRPQGNEQFF. The V call is TRBV10-3, the J call TRBJ2-1; perhaps TRBD1 as D (6 bases). With 6 bases removed from V and 7 bases from J, the gap between germline ends came to 16 bases. Germline V CDR1 and CDR2: ENHRY, SYGVKD. CDR3 length equals 14 residues.

The V gene is TRBV21-1, the J gene TRBJ1-4; TRBD1 is the table's D call and was not checked against the DNA. TRBV21-1 is deemed a pseudogene. The CDR3 is 17 residues long. The CDR3 loop is CASSKGVSDRENEKLFF. The CDR3 nucleotides are TGTGCCAGCAGCAAAGGGGTTAGTGACAGGGAGAACGAAAAACTGTTTTTT.

V usage is TRBV6-2 or TRBV6-3 and J usage is TRBJ2-3, with TRBD2 matching 10 bases. The CDR3 is 16 residues long. Germline CDR1 reads MNHEY; CDR2 reads SVGEGT. The V and J ends lost 6 bases and 3 bases, in that order; junction bases with no gene match: 9. The CDR3 spells CASSRLSGRRTDTQYF. The CDR3 DNA follows: TGTGCCAGCAGCAGGCTTAGCGGGAGGAGGACAGATACGCAGTATTTT.

This chain joins TRBV9 and TRBJ2-2; D gene uncertain. Trimming removed 5 bases from V and 1 base from J, with 9 bases in between. The CDR3 has 14 residues. Looked up from germline, CDR1 is SGDLS and CDR2 is YYNGEE. The CDR3 nucleotides read TGTGCCAGCAGTGCACGAGGGAACACCGGGGAGCTGTTTTTT. Its translation is CASSARGNTGELFF.

J is TRBJ1-2 and V is TRBV7-3, with D possibly being TRBD1 (6 bases). The V end lost 2 bases, the J end lost 6 bases, and 10 bases lay between the germline ends. CDR3 size: 13 residues. Germline V gene lookup returns CDR1 SGHTA and CDR2 FQGTGA. For the CDR3, the DNA is TGTGCCAGCAGCTTAGGGGCAGGGGATGGCTACACCTTC. Protein product: CASSLGAGDGYTF.

The chain uses TRBV27 and TRBJ1-5; 9 bases align to TRBD1. The CDR3 is made up of 13 amino acids. V shed 9 bases and J 3 bases; nucleotides not matched to a gene: 3. Looked up from germline, CDR1 is MNHEY and CDR2 is SMNVEV (reference sequence). The CDR3 region is CARGQGNNQPQHF. Here the CDR3 DNA reads TGTGCCAGGGGACAGGGTAACAATCAGCCCCAGCATTTT.

This chain joins TRBV11-2 and TRBJ1-1, with D possibly being TRBD1 (5 bases). V was cut by 6 bases and J by 1 base, with 9 bases left in between. The CDR3 has 13 amino acids. Germline-derived CDR1 and CDR2 are SGHAT and FQNNGV. CDR3 sequence: CASSQQGNTEAFF. CDR3 nucleotide sequence: TGTGCCAGCAGTCAGCAGGGGAACACTGAAGCTTTCTTT. Full variable domain (outside the CDR3, taken from reference TRBV11-2 and TRBJ1-1): EAGVAQSPRYKIIEKRQSVAFWCNPISGHATLYWYQQILGQGPKLLIQFQNNGVVDDSQLPKDRFSAERLKGVDSTLKIQPAKLEDSAVYLCASSQQGNTEAFFGQGTRLTVV.

The genes are TRBV20-1 and TRBJ2-3; TRBD1 matches 9 bases. This CDR3 spans 16 amino acids. Germline values: CDR1 DFQATT, CDR2 SNEGSKA (reference sequence). V lost 3 bases, J lost 4 bases, and 11 bases stayed unmatched. The CDR3 loop reads CSASIVSTGGSDTQYF. The CDR3 DNA sequence: TGCAGTGCTAGTATCGTCTCGACAGGGGGGTCAGATACGCAGTATTTT.

This clone was recorded once. The rearrangement links TRBV5-1 to TRBJ1-1, with D perhaps matching TRBD1 (5 bases). Trimming stripped 4 bases from V and 5 bases from J, with 12 bases between. The CDR3 sequence is 13 residues long. Germline CDR1 SGHRS, CDR2 YFSETQ. The CDR3 reads CASSRIGGTEAFF. DNA of the CDR3: TGCGCCAGCAGCCGTATTGGGGGGACTGAAGCTTTCTTT.

The chain couples TRBV7-9 to TRBJ1-2; D call uncertain. CDR1 and CDR2 from the germline V gene are SEHNR and FQNEAQ (reference sequence). Trimming took 3 bases from V and 2 from J, leaving 7 bases between them. The CDR3 sequence is 13 residues long. CDR3 loop: CASSFTANYGYTF. The CDR3 DNA reads as TGTGCCAGCAGCTTTACTGCGAACTATGGCTACACCTTC.

The chain recombines TRBV5-5 with TRBJ1-3, with no clear D. The CDR3 runs to 15 residues. CDR1 SGHKS and CDR2 YYEKEE come from the germline V gene (reference sequence). Trimming pared 7 bases from V and 0 bases from J, leaving 14 bases between. The CDR3 DNA sequence: TGTGCCAGCTTGGGCAGCCCGAGCTCTGGAAACACCATATATTTT. Its protein is CASLGSPSSGNTIYF.

The gene calls are TRBV11-2 and TRBJ2-7; 7 bases are a match to TRBD2. This CDR3 spans 14 amino acids. In germline, CDR1 is SGHAT, CDR2 FQNNGV. The trim removed 7 bases at V and 3 bases at J, leaving 9 bases unmatched. The CDR3 bases are TGTGCCAGCACCCCAGGCACGGGAGGCTACGAGCAGTACTTC. Translated, it gives CASTPGTGGYEQYF.

For the CDR3, the DNA is TGTGCCAGCAGCTGGGACAGGAACTATGGCTACACCTTC. This gives the protein CASSWDRNYGYTF. This rearrangement joins TRBV7-8 to TRBJ1-2; 8 bases line up with TRBD1. The CDR3 length is 13 residues. Losses at the gene ends were 4 bases for V and 2 bases for J; bases not matched to a gene: 0. CDR1 and CDR2 from the germline V gene are SGHVS and FQNEAQ.